This record covers a single T cell receptor beta chain. Unique molecular identifiers were used in preparing the TCRbeta library. TCRdb independently ran MiXCR on the PCR reads; one entry per CDR3 protein. The sample lists 500,000 or so distinct CDR3 sequences; approximately 30% were seen once. This record comes from a study of T-cell reconstitution after alpha-beta-depleted transplantation in children. The CDR3 contains 12 residues. With 5 bases removed from V and 3 bases from J, the gap between germline ends came to 10 bases. Germline loops: CDR1 DFQATT, CDR2 SNEGSKA (reference sequence). The sequences come from PBMCs from the stem cell graft donor, collected from the stem cell graft. This TCR was sampled from a human donor who donated a stem cell graft to a child with aplastic anemia. The chain joins TRBV20-1 to TRBJ2-5, with D perhaps matching TRBD2 (6 bases). The CDR3: CSARPGEETQYF. Written as DNA, the CDR3 is TGCAGTGCTCGTCCGGGGGAAGAGACCCAGTACTTC.